The source of this T cell receptor beta chain is a study of OX40 agonist ivuxolimab in advanced cancers. Study summary: Those enrolled were roughly 85% male, with a mean age of around 60 years and ages from 23 to 79. Three patients, one with hepatocellular carcinoma and two with cutaneous melanoma, achieved partial responses. General study findings and limits: Expanded clones tended on average to be more numerous among CD8+ T cells than CD4+.

Autoimmune disease history or systemic immunosuppression led to patient exclusion. As concerns this clone: Antigen: not known.

TCRdb's copy holds only in-frame clones and misses some; the assay was immunoSEQ multiplex PCR. There are around 16,000 clones in the sample; 84% occur only once, and approximately 68% lies in the top ten. Trimming removed 7 bases from V and 7 bases from J; junction bases left unmatched: 6. CDR3 length: 13 amino acids. Germline CDR1 is LNHDA and CDR2 is SQIVND (reference sequence). Sequenced here: CD4+ or CD8+ T cells sorted from blood, sampled in a trial of the OX40 agonist ivuxolimab. The rearrangement links TRBV19 to TRBJ1-5; 8 bases are a match to TRBD1. This TCR derives from an adult with an advanced solid tumor such as melanoma, head and neck, liver or kidney cancer. CDR3 in DNA: TGTGCCAGTACCGACAGGGGAAGACAGCCCCAGCATTTT. It codes for CASTDRGRQPQHF. Full variable domain (rest looked up from reference TRBV19 and TRBJ1-5): DGGITQSPKYLFRKEGQNVTLSCEQNLNHDAMYWYRQDPGQGLRLIYYSQIVNDFQKGDIAEGYSVSREKKESFPLTVTSAQKNPTAFYLCASTDRGRQPQHFGDGTRLSIL.